This T cell receptor (beta chain) was sequenced in a study of post-analysis software for immune sequencing data. General study findings and limits: Controls showed lower frequencies than patients for five TRBV segments, and TRBV5-6, TRBV5-1 and TRBV20-1 were among these.

Prepared libraries of TCR beta cDNA carried unique molecular identifiers. A population of roughly 0.9 to 11 million T cells gave rise to roughly 0.5 million cDNA molecules. One entry per CDR3 protein results from TCRdb running MiXCR on the PCR reads. The sample lists under 650,000 distinct CDR3 sequences; 44% were seen once. With regard to this clonotype: Its antigen is still unknown.

There are 13 residues in the CDR3. The sample was blood. The receptor was isolated from a girl between 5 and 17 years old with multiple sclerosis. The chain uses TRBV12-3 or TRBV12-4 and TRBJ2-4; the D is unclear. The J call is uncertain, as TRBJ2-7 better fits the DNA end. In nucleotides, the CDR3 is TGTGCCAGCAGAGTACATGGGACCTACGAGCAGTACTTC. Protein sequence: CASRVHGTYEQYF.